The 13 T cell receptor beta chains listed next were all sequenced from one sample in a study of OX40 agonist ivuxolimab in advanced cancers. TCRdb keeps only in-frame clones here, not all; method: immunoSEQ multiplex PCR. The data show 45,000 or so clones, approximately 88% seen once. The sequenced sample was CD4+ or CD8+ T cells sorted from blood, obtained in a trial of the OX40 agonist ivuxolimab. These receptors were collected from an adult with an advanced solid tumor such as melanoma, head and neck, liver or kidney cancer.

This sequence joins TRBV7-9 and TRBJ2-5, with D hard to call. The CDR3 is made up of 12 amino acids. V lost 5 bases and J 0 bases, leaving 4 bases between the germline ends. The germline V gene has CDR1 SEHNR and CDR2 FQNEAQ (reference sequence). Here the CDR3 DNA reads TGTGCCAGCAGCCGGAACCAAGAGACCCAGTACTTC. Its protein is CASSRNQETQYF.

There are a few counts of this clone. The genes are TRBV4-1 and TRBJ2-5; TRBD1 is a possible D gene (6 bases). Trimming took 0 bases from V and 9 from J, leaving 14 bases between them. The germline V gene has CDR1 MGHRA and CDR2 YSYEKL. The CDR3 sequence is 14 residues long. In nucleotides, the CDR3 is TGCGCCAGCAGCCAAGAAGGGGGTGGAGGATCCCAGTACTTC. Protein: CASSQEGGGGSQYF.

The genes are TRBV2 and TRBJ2-7; TRBD2 agrees at 7 bases. CDR3 length: 12 amino acids. Trimming took 8 bases from V and 3 from J; bases not matched to a gene: 4. CDR1 is SNHLY, CDR2 FYNNEI, per germline. The CDR3 region is CASWGGVYEQYF. CDR3 in DNA: TGTGCCAGCTGGGGGGGAGTCTACGAGCAGTACTTC.

The rearrangement joins TRBV7-9 to TRBJ2-3; 11 bases agree with TRBD2. CDR1 is SEHNR, CDR2 FQNEAQ, per germline (reference sequence). The ends lost 1 base at V and 3 bases at J; junction bases unmatched: 6. The CDR3 consists of 17 residues. CDR3 nucleotide sequence: TGTGCCAGCAGCTTAGTTACTAGCGGGGGCATAACAGATACGCAGTATTTT. This translates into CASSLVTSGGITDTQYF.

The genes are TRBV10-2 and TRBJ2-2; 13 bases fit TRBD2. The length of the CDR3 is 17 residues. From germline, CDR1 is WSHSY and CDR2 SAAADI. V lost 5 bases, J lost 1 base, and 4 bases stayed unmatched. CDR3 sequence reads: CASSRTSGGQNTGELFF. For the CDR3, the DNA is TGCGCCAGCAGTAGGACTAGCGGGGGTCAGAACACCGGGGAGCTGTTTTTT.

The rearrangement uses TRBV19 and TRBJ2-7; 7 positions agree with TRBD1. This CDR3 spans 14 amino acids. Looked up from germline, CDR1 is LNHDA and CDR2 is SQIVND (reference sequence). V trimming: 5 bases; J trimming: 3 bases; junction bases outside the gene matches: 7. The CDR3 loop reads CASSSRQGDYEQYF. CDR3 nucleotides: TGTGCCAGTAGTTCTCGACAGGGTGACTACGAGCAGTACTTC.

The chain couples TRBV9 to TRBJ2-1; 7 bases align to TRBD1. The CDR3 totals 15 residues. Germline V CDR1 and CDR2: SGDLS, YYNGEE. V lost 4 bases to trimming and J lost 5 bases; unmatched junction nucleotides: 9. The CDR3 region is CASSTHTDRNNEQFF. The CDR3 DNA sequence: TGTGCCAGCAGCACTCACACGGACAGGAACAATGAGCAGTTCTTC. The full variable domain, completed using reference TRBV9 and TRBJ2-1, is DSGVTQTPKHLITATGQRVTLRCSPRSGDLSVYWYQQSLDQGLQFLIQYYNGEERAKGNILERFSAQQFPDLHSELNLSSLELGDSALYFCASSTHTDRNNEQFFGPGTRLTVL.

This chain links TRBV25-1 with TRBJ1-1; D gene ambiguous. Germline values: CDR1 MGHDK, CDR2 SYGVNS. V was cut by 4 bases and J by 1 base, with 7 bases left in between. The CDR3 totals 13 residues. CDR3 protein: CASSGDTNTEAFF. The CDR3 coding sequence is TGTGCCAGCAGTGGAGACACGAACACTGAAGCTTTCTTT.

CDR3 sequence: CASREGLAGSYEQYF. CDR3 in DNA: TGTGCCAGCAGAGAGGGACTAGCGGGATCCTACGAGCAGTACTTC. The chain combines TRBV5-4 with TRBJ2-7, with TRBD2 matching over 13 bases. In germline, CDR1 is SGHNT, CDR2 YYREEE (reference sequence). The CDR3 runs to 15 residues. The V segment lost 5 bases and the J segment 1 base; nucleotides outside the gene matches: 3.

The rearrangement links TRBV11-2 to TRBJ1-3, with D possibly matching TRBD1 (5 bases). V shed 5 bases and J shed 4 bases, with 21 bases lying between them. This CDR3 has 17 residues. CDR1 is SGHAT and CDR2 is FQNNGV in the germline V gene. The CDR3, as DNA: TGTGCCAGCAGCCCCTATTTTACGTGGGGGAACGGAAACACCATATATTTT. The encoded protein is CASSPYFTWGNGNTIYF.

The chain links TRBV27 to TRBJ2-7; D is uncertain. V lost 3 bases and J 2 bases, leaving 14 bases between the germline ends. This CDR3 contains 15 residues. Germline V lookup: CDR1 MNHEY, CDR2 SMNVEV (reference sequence). The CDR3 bases are TGTGCCAGCAGTTTCTCGCAATTGGCTCCCTACGAGCAGTACTTC. It yields the protein CASSFSQLAPYEQYF.

The rearrangement uses TRBV30 and TRBJ2-7; D perhaps matches TRBD1 (6 bases). The CDR3 is 15 residues long. V was cut by 2 bases and J by 2 bases, with 16 bases left in between. Germline V gene sequence: CDR1 GTSNPN, CDR2 SVGIG (reference sequence). CDR3 protein: CAWSPVGRGAYEQYF. The CDR3 nucleotides are TGTGCCTGGAGTCCCGTGGGCAGGGGCGCCTACGAGCAGTACTTC.

This clone occurred once. CDR3 DNA sequence: TGTGCCAGCAGCTTAGTGGACAGGGGCCCCAAAAACATTCAGTACTTC. Translated, it gives CASSLVDRGPKNIQYF. J is TRBJ2-4 and V is TRBV7-2, with 9 positions matching TRBD1. Trimming cost V 1 base and J 2 bases; bases outside gene matches: 3. Germline CDR1 is SGHTA and CDR2 is FQGNSA. CDR3 size: 16 residues.